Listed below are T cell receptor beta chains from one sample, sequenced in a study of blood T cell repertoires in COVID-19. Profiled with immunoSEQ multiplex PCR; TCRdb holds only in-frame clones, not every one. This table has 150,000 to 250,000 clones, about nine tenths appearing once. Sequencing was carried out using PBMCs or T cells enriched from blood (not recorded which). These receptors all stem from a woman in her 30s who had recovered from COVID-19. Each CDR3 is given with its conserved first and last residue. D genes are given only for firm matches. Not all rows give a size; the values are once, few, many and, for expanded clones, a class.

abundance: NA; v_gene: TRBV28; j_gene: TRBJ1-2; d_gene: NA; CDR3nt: TGTGCCAGCAGTTTCGGCTCGGGGACTTACAATGGCTACACCTTC; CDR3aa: CASSFGSGTYNGYTF
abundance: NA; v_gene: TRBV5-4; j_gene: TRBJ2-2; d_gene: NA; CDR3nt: TGTGCCAGCAGCTTGGAGGCAGGGAACACCGGGGAGCTGTTTTTT; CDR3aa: CASSLEAGNTGELFF
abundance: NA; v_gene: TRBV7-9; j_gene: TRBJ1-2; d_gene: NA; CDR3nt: TGTGCCAGCAGCTTTAAGGGGGAAACTAACTATGGCTACACCTTC; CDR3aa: CASSFKGETNYGYTF
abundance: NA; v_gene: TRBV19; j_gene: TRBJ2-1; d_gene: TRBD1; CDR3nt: TGTGCCAGTAGCGACTATACCAGGGGGCTCCGCATAGTCTTC; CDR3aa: CASSDYTRGLRIVF
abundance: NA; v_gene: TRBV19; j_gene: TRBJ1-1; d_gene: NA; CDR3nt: TGTGCCAGTCGCACGACCGGAGTTATGAACACTGAAGCTTTCTTT; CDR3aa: CASRTTGVMNTEAFF
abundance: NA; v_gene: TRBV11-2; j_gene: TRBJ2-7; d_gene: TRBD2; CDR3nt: TGTGCCAGCAGAGAAAGCGGGGCGTCGTCCTACGAGCAGTACTTC; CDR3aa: CASRESGASSYEQYF
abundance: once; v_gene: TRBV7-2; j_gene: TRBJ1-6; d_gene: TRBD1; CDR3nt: TGTGCCAGCAGCTTAGTTCCCAGGGGGGATTCACCCCTCCACTTT; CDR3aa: CASSLVPRGDSPLHF
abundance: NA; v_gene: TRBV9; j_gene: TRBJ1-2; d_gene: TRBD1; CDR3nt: TGTGCCAGCGTCAGACAGGGTTCTAACTATGGCTACACCTTC; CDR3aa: CASVRQGSNYGYTF
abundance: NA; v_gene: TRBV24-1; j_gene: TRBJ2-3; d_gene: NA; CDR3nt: TGTGCCACCCAGGGGGATACGCAGTATTTT; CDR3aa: CATQGDTQYF
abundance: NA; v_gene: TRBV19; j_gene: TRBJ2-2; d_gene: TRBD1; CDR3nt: TGTGCCAGTAGTAGACAGGGGGTCGGGGTCGGGGAGCTGTTTTTT; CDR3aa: CASSRQGVGVGELFF
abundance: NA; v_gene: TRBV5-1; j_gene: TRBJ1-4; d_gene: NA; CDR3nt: TGCGCCAGCAGCTTGGACAGTAATAATGAAAAACTGTTTTTT; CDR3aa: CASSLDSNNEKLFF
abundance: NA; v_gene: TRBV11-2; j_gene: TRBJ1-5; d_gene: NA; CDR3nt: TGTGCCAGCAGCTTAGAGGCAGGGCCTCAGCCCCAGCATTTT; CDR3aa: CASSLEAGPQPQHF
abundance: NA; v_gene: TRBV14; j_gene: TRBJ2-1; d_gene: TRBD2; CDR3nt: TGTGCCAGCAGCCAAGTGACTAGCGCCAACAATGAGCAGTTCTTC; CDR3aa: CASSQVTSANNEQFF
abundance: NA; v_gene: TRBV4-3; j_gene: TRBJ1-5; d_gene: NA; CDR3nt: TGCGCCAGCAGCCAAGCAGGGCGAGGTCAGCCCCAGCATTTT; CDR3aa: CASSQAGRGQPQHF
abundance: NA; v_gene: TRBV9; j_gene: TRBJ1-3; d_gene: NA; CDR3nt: TGTGCCAGCAGCGTAGATGGGGCCTCTGGAAACACCATATATTTT; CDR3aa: CASSVDGASGNTIYF
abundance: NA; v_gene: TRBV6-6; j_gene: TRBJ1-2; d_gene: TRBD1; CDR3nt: TGTGCCAGCAGTTACTCAAACAGGGGGGCCAACTATGGCTACACCTTC; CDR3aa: CASSYSNRGANYGYTF
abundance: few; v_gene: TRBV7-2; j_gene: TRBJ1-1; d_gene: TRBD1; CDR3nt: TGTGCCAGCAGCCTAGGGACAGGGGGCAGGAGGAACACTGAAGCTTTCTTT; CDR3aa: CASSLGTGGRRNTEAFF
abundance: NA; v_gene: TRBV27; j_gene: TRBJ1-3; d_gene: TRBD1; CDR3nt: TGTGCCAGCAGAGAGGGACAGGGGACCTACTCTGGAAACACCATATATTTT; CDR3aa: CASREGQGTYSGNTIYF
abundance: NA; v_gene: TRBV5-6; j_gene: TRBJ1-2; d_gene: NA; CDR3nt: TGTGCCAGCAGCTTGGCGACTTTTAGCTATGGCTACACCTTC; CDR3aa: CASSLATFSYGYTF
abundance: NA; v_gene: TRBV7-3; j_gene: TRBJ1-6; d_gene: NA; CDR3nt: TGTGCCAGCAGCTTATTTTACGCGAATTCACCCCTCCACTTT; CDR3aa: CASSLFYANSPLHF
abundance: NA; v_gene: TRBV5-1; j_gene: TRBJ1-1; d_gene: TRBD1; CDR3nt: TGCGCCAGCAGCTTAAGACAGGGGCTCACTGAAGCTTTCTTT; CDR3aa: CASSLRQGLTEAFF
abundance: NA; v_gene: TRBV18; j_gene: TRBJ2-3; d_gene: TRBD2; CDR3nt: TGTGCCAGCTCACCCCGACCCGGGACTAGCGGGACAGATACGCAGTATTTT; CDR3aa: CASSPRPGTSGTDTQYF
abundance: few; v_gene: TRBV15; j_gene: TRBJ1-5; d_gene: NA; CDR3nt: TGTGCCACCAGCAGAGATCCCCCGGCGGAGCCCCAGCATTTT; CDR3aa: CATSRDPPAEPQHF
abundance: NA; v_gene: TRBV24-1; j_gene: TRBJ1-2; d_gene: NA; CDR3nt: TGTGCCACCAGTGACGGGGGTACAGCTAACTATGGCTACACCTTC; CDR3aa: CATSDGGTANYGYTF
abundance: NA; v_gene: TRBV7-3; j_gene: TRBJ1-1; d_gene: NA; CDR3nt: TGTGCCAGCAGCTCCAAAGCGGGCGGTTCGAACACTGAAGCTTTCTTT; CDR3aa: CASSSKAGGSNTEAFF
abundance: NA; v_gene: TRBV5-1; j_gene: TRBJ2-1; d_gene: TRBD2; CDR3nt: TGCGCCAGTCAGCGGGGGGGCAATGATGAGCAGTTCTTC; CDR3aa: CASQRGGNDEQFF
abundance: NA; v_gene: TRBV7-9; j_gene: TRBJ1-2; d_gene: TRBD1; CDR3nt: TGTGCCAGCAGCCCCACCGGGACAGATTATGCGCCTGATGGCTACACCTTC; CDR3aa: CASSPTGTDYAPDGYTF
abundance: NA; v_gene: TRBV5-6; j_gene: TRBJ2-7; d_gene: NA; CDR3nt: TGTGCCAGCAGTTCGCAGCGTGGTAGCGAGCAGTACTTC; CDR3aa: CASSSQRGSEQYF
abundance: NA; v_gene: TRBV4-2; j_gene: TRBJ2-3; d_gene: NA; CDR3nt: TGTGCCAGCAGCCAAGTTACGGAACTGACGGGAGATACGCAGTATTTT; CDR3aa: CASSQVTELTGDTQYF
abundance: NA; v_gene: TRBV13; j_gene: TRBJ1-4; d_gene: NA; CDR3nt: TGTGCCAGCAACCTGGCCAGGGATAAGGAAAAACTGTTTTTT; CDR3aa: CASNLARDKEKLFF
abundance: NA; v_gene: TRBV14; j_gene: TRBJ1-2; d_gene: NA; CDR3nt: TGTGCCAGCAGCCAGCGGCTTAACTATGGCTACACCTTC; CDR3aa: CASSQRLNYGYTF
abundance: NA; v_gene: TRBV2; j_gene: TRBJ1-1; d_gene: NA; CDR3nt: TGTGCCAGCAGAGTGGGGGGTACTGAAGCTTTCTTT; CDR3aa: CASRVGGTEAFF
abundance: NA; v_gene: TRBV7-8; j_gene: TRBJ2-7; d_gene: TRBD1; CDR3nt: TGTGCCAGCAGCTTAGATGTGACAGGGTCCTACGAGCAGTACTTC; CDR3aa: CASSLDVTGSYEQYF
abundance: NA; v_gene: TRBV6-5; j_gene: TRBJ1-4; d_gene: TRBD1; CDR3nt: TGTGCCAGCCAGGGGGAGGCTAATGAAAAACTGTTTTTT; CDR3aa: CASQGEANEKLFF
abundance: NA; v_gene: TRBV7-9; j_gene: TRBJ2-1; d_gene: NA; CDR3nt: TGTGCCAGCAGCTCTCAAGGTGGGCAGACGGAGTTCTTC; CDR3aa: CASSSQGGQTEFF
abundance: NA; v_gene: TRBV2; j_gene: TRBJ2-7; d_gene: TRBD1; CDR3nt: TGTGCCAGCAAGGACAGGGGGTCGACCTACGAGCAGTACTTC; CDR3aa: CASKDRGSTYEQYF
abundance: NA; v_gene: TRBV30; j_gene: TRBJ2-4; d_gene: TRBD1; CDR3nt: TGTGCCTGGGCAACAGGGGGCTTTCAGTACTTC; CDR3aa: CAWATGGFQYF
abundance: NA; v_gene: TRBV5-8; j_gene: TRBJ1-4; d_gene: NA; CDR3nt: TGTGCCAGCAGCTACCGTCGGCCCAGGGGTATGGGCGAAAAACTGTTTTTT; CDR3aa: CASSYRRPRGMGEKLFF
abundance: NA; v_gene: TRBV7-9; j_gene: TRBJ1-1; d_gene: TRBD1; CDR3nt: TGTGCCAGCAGCGCGAGGACAGGGTTGAACACTGAAGCTTTCTTT; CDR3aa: CASSARTGLNTEAFF
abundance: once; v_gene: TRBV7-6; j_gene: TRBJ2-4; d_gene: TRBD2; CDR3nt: TGTGCCAGCAGCAGCGGGGCGGGCGGAAACATTCAGTACTTC; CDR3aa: CASSSGAGGNIQYF
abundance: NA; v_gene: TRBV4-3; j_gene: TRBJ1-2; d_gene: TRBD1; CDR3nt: TGCGCCAGCAGCCAAGATCGGATTTTGCTACCGGGACAGGGGATGTATGGCTACACCTTC; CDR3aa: CASSQDRILLPGQGMYGYTF
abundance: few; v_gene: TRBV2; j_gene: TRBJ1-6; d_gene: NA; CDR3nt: TGTGCCAGCAGCGGACAGTTTAATTCACCCCTCCACTTT; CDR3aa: CASSGQFNSPLHF
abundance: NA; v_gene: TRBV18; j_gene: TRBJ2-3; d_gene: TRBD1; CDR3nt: TGTGCCAGCTCAGGGACAGGGAGAGGGACAGATACGCAGTATTTT; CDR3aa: CASSGTGRGTDTQYF
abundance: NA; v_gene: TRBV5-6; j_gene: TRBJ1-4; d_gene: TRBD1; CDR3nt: TGTGCCAGCAGCTTGGGAGGGACAGCAACTAATGAAAAACTGTTTTTT; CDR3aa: CASSLGGTATNEKLFF
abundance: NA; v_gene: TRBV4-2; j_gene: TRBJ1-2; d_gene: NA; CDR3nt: TGTGCCAGCAGCCACGGAGAAAGGGCAGGGGACGGCTACACCTTC; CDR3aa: CASSHGERAGDGYTF
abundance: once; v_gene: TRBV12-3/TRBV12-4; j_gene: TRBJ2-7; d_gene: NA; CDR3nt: TGTGCCAGCTCTCGAGGGTACGAGCAGTACTTC; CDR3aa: CASSRGYEQYF
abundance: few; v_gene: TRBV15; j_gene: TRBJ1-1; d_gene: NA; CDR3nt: TGTGCCACCAGCAGAGATATGTATCAGGGAGAAGCTTTCTTT; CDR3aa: CATSRDMYQGEAFF
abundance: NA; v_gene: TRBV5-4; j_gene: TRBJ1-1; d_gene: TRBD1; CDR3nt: TGTGCCAGCAGCCGGGGACAGGGGGGGAACACTGAAGCTTTCTTT; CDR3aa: CASSRGQGGNTEAFF
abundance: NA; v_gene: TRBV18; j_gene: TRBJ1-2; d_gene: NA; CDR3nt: TGTGCCAGCTCACCGGCGGACAGAATGAGTTTAGGCTACACCTTC; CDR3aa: CASSPADRMSLGYTF
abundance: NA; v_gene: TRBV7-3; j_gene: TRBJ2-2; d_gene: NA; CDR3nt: TGTGCCAGCAGGCCGACTAGTACCGGGGAGCTGTTTTTT; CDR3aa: CASRPTSTGELFF
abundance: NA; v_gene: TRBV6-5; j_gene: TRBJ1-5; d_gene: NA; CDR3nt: TGTGCCAGCAGTTATACCTTGGGGAGCCAGCCCCAGCATTTT; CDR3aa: CASSYTLGSQPQHF
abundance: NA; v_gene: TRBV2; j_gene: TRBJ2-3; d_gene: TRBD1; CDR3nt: TGTGCCAGCACCCTGGACAGGGGGGTCACAGATACGCAGTATTTT; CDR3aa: CASTLDRGVTDTQYF
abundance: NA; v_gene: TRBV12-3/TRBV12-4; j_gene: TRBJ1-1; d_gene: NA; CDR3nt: TGTGCCAGCAGATTGGACATGCACACTGAAGCTTTCTTT; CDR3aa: CASRLDMHTEAFF